The entry that follows covers one T cell receptor (beta chain) sequence. Germline and junction disagree at one end, which may indicate a read error. Starting material of about 0.45 ug total RNA yielded TCR beta cDNA via a constant-region primer. It was through three nested multiplex PCR rounds of slightly modified ARM-PCR that TCR beta libraries arose. The study ran its first two PCR rounds for around 9 cycles each, using TRBV1-TRBV30 forward primers and a C-beta reverse primer. MiXCR, applied by TCRdb to the multiplex PCR reads, yields one record per CDR3 protein. Here the sample spans 300,000 to 350,000 distinct CDR3 sequences, 65% being singletons. The sample originates from a study of tumor-infiltrating lymphocytes in primary liver carcinoma. The CDR3 sequence is 14 residues long. Per the germline V gene, CDR1 is WSHSY and CDR2 is SAAADI. Germline DNA was also extracted, with blood RNA taken from unsorted whole blood.

This chain uses TRBV10-2 with TRBJ2-1, with D uncertain. The origin of this receptor is a man aged 35-49 years with primary liver carcinoma and hepatitis B virus infection. Sequencing was done on a sample of peripheral blood. The CDR3 DNA follows: TGTGCCAGCAGTGAACAGAGCTCCTACAATGAGCAGTTCTTC. Translated, it gives CASSEQSSYNEQFF.